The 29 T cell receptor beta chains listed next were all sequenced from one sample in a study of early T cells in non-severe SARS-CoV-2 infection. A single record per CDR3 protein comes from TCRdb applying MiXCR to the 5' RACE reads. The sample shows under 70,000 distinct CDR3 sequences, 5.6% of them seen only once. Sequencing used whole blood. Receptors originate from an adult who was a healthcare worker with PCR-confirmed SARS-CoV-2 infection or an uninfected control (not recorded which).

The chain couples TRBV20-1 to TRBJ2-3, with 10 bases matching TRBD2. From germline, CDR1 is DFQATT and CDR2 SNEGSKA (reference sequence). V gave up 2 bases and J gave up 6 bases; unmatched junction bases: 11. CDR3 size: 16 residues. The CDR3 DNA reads TGCAGTGCTAGAAATCCCCGAGCGGGGGGGAAGGATACGCAGTATTTT. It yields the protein CSARNPRAGGKDTQYF.

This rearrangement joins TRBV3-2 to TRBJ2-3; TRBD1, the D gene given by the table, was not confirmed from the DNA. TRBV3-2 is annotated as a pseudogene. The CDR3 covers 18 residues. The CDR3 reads CASSQDVAGYRFTDTQYF. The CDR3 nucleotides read TGTGCCAGCAGCCAAGACGTCGCGGGTTACAGGTTCACAGATACGCAGTATTTT.

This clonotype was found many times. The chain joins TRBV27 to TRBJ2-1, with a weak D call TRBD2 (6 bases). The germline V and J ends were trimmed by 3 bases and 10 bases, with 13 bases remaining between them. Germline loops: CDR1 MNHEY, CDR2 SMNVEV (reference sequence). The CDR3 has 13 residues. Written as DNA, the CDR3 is TGTGCCAGCAGTTTTCCAGGGACTGGCGAGCAGTTCTTC. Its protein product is CASSFPGTGEQFF.

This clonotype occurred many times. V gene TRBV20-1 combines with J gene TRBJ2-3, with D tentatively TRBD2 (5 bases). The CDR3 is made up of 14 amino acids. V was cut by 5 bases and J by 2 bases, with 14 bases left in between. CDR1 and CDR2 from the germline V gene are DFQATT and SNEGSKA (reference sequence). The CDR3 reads CSALQRTYTDTQYF. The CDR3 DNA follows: TGCAGTGCTCTCCAGCGGACGTACACAGATACGCAGTATTTT.

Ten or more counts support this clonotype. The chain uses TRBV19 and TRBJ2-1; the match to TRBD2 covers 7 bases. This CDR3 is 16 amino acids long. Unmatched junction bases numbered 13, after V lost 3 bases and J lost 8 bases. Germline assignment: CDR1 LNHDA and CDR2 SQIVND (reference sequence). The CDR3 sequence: CASSISGGRHSDEQFF. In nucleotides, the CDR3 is TGTGCCAGTAGTATCTCAGGCGGGAGACACTCAGATGAGCAGTTCTTC.

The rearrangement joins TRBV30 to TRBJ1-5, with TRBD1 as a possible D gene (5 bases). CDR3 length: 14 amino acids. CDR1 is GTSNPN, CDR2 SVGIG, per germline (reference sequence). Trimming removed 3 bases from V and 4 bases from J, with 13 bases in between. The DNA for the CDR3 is TGTGCCTGGAGAGGCAGGGCCCTAAATCAGCCCCAGCATTTT. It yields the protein CAWRGRALNQPQHF.

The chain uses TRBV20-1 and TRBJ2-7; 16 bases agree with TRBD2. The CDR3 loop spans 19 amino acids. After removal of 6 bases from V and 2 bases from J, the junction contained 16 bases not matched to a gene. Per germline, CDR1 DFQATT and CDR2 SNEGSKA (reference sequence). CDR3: CSALRALGLAGGPPYEQYF. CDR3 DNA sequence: TGCAGTGCCCTGCGTGCCTTGGGACTAGCGGGGGGGCCCCCCTACGAGCAGTACTTC.

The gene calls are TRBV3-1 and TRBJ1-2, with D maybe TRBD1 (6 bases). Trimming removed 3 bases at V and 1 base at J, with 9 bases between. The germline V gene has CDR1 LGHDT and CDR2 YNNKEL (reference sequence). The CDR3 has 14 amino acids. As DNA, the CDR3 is TGTGCCAGCAGCCATAGGGGGGTTAACTATGGCTACACCTTC. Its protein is CASSHRGVNYGYTF.

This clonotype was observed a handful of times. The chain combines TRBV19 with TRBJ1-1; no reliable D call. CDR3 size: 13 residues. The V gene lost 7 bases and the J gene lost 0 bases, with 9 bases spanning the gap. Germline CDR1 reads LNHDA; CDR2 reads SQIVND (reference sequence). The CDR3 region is CASTYQLNTEAFF. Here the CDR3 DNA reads TGTGCCAGTACCTACCAGCTGAACACTGAAGCTTTCTTT.

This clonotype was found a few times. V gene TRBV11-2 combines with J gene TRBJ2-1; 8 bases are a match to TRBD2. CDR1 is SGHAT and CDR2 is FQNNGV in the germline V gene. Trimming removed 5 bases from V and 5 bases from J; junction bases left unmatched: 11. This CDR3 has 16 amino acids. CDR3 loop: CASSPFQVAGNNEQFF. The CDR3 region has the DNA TGTGCCAGCAGCCCGTTTCAGGTAGCGGGGAACAATGAGCAGTTCTTC. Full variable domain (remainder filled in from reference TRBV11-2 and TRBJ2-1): EAGVAQSPRYKIIEKRQSVAFWCNPISGHATLYWYQQILGQGPKLLIQFQNNGVVDDSQLPKDRFSAERLKGVDSTLKIQPAKLEDSAVYLCASSPFQVAGNNEQFFGPGTRLTVL.

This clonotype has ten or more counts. The CDR3 DNA is TGTGCCAGCAGGGACAACACAGATACGCAGTATTTT. It translates to CASRDNTDTQYF. The chain links TRBV2 to TRBJ2-3, with D maybe TRBD1 (5 bases). CDR1 is SNHLY and CDR2 is FYNNEI in the germline V gene. The ends were cut back, 6 bases at V and 2 bases at J, with 6 bases in the middle. This CDR3 has 12 amino acids.

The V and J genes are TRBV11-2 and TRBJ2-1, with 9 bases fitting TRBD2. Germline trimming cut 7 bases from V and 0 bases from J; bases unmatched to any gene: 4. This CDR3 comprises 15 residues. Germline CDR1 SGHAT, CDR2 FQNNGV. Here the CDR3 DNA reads TGTGCCAGCATCCCAGCGGGGGGCTCCTACAATGAGCAGTTCTTC. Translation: CASIPAGGSYNEQFF.

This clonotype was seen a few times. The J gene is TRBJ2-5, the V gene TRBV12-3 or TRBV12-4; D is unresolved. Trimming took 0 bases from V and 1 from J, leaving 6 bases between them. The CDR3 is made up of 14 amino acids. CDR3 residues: CASSLANSQETQYF. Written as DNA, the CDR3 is TGTGCCAGCAGTTTAGCGAATAGCCAAGAGACCCAGTACTTC.

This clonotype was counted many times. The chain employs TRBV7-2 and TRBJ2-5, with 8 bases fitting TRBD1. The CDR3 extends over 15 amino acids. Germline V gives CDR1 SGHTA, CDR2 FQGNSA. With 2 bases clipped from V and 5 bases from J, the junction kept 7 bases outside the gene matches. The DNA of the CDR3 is TGTGCCAGCAGCTTACAGGGGGCCCCTACCGAGACCCAGTACTTC. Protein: CASSLQGAPTETQYF.

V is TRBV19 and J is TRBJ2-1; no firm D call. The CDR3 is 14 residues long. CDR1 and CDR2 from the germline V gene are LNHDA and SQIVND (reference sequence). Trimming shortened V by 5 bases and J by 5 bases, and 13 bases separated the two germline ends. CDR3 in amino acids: CASSPSGWDNEQFF. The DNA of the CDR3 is TGTGCCAGTAGTCCATCTGGTTGGGACAATGAGCAGTTCTTC.

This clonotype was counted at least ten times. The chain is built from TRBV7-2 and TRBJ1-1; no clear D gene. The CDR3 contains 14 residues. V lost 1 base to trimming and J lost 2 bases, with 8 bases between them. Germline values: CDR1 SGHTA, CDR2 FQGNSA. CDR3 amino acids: CASSLGLGNTEAFF. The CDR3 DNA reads TGTGCCAGCAGCTTAGGACTGGGAAACACTGAAGCTTTCTTT.

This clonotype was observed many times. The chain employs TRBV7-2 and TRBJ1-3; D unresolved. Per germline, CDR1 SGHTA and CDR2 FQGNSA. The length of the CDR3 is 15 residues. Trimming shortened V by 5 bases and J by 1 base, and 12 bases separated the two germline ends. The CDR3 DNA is TGTGCCAGCAGCGGTGCAAAAGGGTCTGGAAACACCATATATTTT. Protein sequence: CASSGAKGSGNTIYF. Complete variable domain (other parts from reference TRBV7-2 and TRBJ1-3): GAGVSQSPSNKVTEKGKDVELRCDPISGHTALYWYRQSLGQGLEFLIYFQGNSAPDKSGLPSDRFSAERTGGSVSTLTIQRTQQEDSAVYLCASSGAKGSGNTIYFGEGSWLTVV.

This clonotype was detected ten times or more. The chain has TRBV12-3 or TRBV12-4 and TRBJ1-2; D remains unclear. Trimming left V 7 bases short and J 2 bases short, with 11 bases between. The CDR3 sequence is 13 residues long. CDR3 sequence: CASILTGNYGYTF. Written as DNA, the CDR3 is TGTGCCAGCATCCTGACTGGGAACTATGGCTACACCTTC.

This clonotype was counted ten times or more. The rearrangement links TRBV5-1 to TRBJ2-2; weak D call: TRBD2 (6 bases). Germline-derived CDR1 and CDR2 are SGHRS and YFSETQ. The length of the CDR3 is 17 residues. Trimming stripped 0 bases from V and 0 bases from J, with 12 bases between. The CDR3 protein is CASSLAAGRPNTGELFF. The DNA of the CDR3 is TGCGCCAGCAGCTTGGCCGCGGGACGGCCGAACACCGGGGAGCTGTTTTTT.

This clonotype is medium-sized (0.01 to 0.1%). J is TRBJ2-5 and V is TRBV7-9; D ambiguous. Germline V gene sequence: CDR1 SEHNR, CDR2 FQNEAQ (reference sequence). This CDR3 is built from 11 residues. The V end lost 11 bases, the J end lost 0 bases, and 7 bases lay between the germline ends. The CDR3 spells CASTYQETQYF. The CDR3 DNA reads TGTGCCTCTACGTACCAAGAGACCCAGTACTTC.

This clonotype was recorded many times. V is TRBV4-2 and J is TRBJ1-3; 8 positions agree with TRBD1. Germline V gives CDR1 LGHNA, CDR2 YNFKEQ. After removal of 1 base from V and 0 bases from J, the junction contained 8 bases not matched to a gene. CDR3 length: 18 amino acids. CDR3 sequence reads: CASSQVGGTGRSGNTIYF. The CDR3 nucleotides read TGTGCCAGCAGCCAAGTTGGGGGGACAGGCCGCTCTGGAAACACCATATATTTT.

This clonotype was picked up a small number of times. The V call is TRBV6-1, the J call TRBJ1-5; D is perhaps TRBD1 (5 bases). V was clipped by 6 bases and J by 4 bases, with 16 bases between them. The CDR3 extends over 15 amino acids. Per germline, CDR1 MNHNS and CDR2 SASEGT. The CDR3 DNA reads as TGTGCCAGCAGATTCGACAGAGCAGAAAATCAGCCCCAGCATTTT. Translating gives CASRFDRAENQPQHF.

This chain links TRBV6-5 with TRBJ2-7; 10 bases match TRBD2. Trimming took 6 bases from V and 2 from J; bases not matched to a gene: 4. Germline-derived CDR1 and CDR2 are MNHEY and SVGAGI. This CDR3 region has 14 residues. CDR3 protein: CASSQGLATYEQYF. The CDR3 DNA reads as TGTGCCAGCAGCCAGGGACTAGCGACCTACGAGCAGTACTTC.

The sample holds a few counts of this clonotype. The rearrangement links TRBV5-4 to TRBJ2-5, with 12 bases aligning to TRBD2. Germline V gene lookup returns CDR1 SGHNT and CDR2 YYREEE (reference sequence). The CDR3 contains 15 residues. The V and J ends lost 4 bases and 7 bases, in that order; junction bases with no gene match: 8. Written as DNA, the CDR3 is TGTGCCAGCAGCGGGCAGACTAGCGGGAGAGGGACCCAGTACTTC. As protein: CASSGQTSGRGTQYF.

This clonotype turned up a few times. Here the CDR3 DNA reads TGCAGCGTTTCTGTCTCGGGGCCAGCCTACGAGCAGTACTTC. Translating it yields CSVSVSGPAYEQYF. The V call is TRBV29-1, the J call TRBJ2-7, with D possibly called TRBD1 or TRBD2 (5 bases each). V lost 5 bases to trimming and J lost 2 bases, with 16 bases between them. In germline, CDR1 is SQVTM, CDR2 ANQGSEA. The CDR3 extends over 14 amino acids.

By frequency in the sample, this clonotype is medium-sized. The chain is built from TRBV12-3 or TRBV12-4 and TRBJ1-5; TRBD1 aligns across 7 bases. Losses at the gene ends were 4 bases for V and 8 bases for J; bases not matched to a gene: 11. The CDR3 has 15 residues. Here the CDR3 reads CASSSERQGLKPQHF. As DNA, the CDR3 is TGTGCCAGCAGTTCCGAGAGACAGGGACTGAAGCCCCAGCATTTT.

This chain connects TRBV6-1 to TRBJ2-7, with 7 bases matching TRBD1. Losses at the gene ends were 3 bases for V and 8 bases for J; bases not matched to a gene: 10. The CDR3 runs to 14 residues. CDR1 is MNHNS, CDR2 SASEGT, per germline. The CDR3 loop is CASSEDPTGAKQYF. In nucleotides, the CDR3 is TGTGCCAGCAGTGAGGACCCAACAGGGGCCAAGCAGTACTTC.

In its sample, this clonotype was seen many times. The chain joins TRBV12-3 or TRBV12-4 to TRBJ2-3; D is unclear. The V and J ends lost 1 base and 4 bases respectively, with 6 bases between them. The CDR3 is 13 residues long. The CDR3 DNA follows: TGTGCCAGCAGTTTAGATAGCCCAGATACGCAGTATTTT. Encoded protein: CASSLDSPDTQYF.

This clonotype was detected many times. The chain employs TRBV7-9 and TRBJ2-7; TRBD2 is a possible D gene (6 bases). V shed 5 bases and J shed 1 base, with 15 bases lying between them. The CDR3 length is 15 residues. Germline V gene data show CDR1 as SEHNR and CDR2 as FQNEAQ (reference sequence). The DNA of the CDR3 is TGTGCCAGCAGCCATGGAGCGGGTCCATCCTACGAGCAGTACTTC. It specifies CASSHGAGPSYEQYF.